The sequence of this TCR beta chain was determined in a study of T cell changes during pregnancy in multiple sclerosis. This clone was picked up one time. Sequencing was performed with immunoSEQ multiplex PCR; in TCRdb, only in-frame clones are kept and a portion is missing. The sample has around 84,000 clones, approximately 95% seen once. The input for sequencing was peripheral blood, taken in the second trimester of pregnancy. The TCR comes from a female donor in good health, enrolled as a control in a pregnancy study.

The CDR3 protein is CASSLTGTSGSYEQYF. As DNA, the CDR3 is TGCGCCAGCAGCTTGACCGGGACTAGCGGGTCCTACGAGCAGTACTTC. The chain couples TRBV5-1 to TRBJ2-7, with 12 bases fitting TRBD2. The CDR3 extends over 16 amino acids. Germline V gene data show CDR1 as SGHRS and CDR2 as YFSETQ. V shed 1 base, J shed 1 base, and the junction held 3 bases outside the gene matches. Complete variable domain (other parts from reference TRBV5-1 and TRBJ2-7): KAGVTQTPRYLIKTRGQQVTLSCSPISGHRSVSWYQQTPGQGLQFLFEYFSETQRNKGNFPGRFSGRQFSNSRSEMNVSTLELGDSALYLCASSLTGTSGSYEQYFGPGTRLTVT.